A single sample gave rise to the 21 T cell receptor beta chains below, sequenced in a study of cytomegalovirus exposure and HLA in healthy donors. Primers: 60 Vbeta forward and 13 Jbeta reverse. Only in-frame clones appear in the TCRdb table, and some are missing; sequencing was by immunoSEQ multiplex PCR. The sample table sets out roughly 100,000 clones. The sequenced material came from PBMCs. These receptors were collected from a man aged 45-65 years in good health and CMV-seronegative.

The chain links TRBV12-5 to TRBJ1-1; possibly TRBD1 for D (5 bases). V shed 7 bases and J shed 2 bases, with 11 bases lying between them. The germline V gene encodes CDR1 LGHNT and CDR2 FRNRAP. CDR3 length: 13 amino acids. CDR3 in amino acids: CASDRGFNTEAFF. Written as DNA, the CDR3 is TGTGCTAGTGATCGGGGGTTTAACACTGAAGCTTTCTTT. Together with reference TRBV12-5 and TRBJ1-1, the CDR3 gives the full variable domain: DARVTQTPRHKVTEMGQEVTMRCQPILGHNTVFWYRQTMMQGLELLAYFRNRAPLDDSGMPKDRFSAEMPDATLATLKIQPSEPRDSAVYFCASDRGFNTEAFFGQGTRLTVV.

V and J are TRBV9 and TRBJ2-1; 9 bases align to TRBD2. This CDR3 region has 18 residues. V trimming: 4 bases; J trimming: 7 bases; junction bases outside the gene matches: 18. Germline CDR1 is SGDLS and CDR2 is YYNGEE. DNA of the CDR3: TGTGCCAGCAGCCTCCGGAGCGGGGGGACGCCTCTTTGGAATGAGCAGTTCTTC. Its protein is CASSLRSGGTPLWNEQFF.

The chain joins TRBV7-9 to TRBJ1-1; TRBD1 might be the D (5 bases). This CDR3 spans 16 amino acids. V was pared by 0 bases and J by 0 bases, with 11 bases between. In germline, CDR1 is SEHNR, CDR2 FQNEAQ (reference sequence). This chain's CDR3 is CASSLARAGLNTEAFF. The CDR3 region has the DNA TGTGCCAGCAGCTTAGCGAGGGCGGGGCTGAACACTGAAGCTTTCTTT.

The gene calls are TRBV6-6 and TRBJ2-7, with D possibly being TRBD2 (6 bases). CDR1 and CDR2 from the germline V gene are MNHNY and SVGAGI (reference sequence). This CDR3 is 14 amino acids long. Trimming pared 0 bases from V and 6 bases from J, leaving 12 bases between. The CDR3 nucleotides read TGTGCCAGCAGTTACTCGGGTCCCGGGGGCGAGCAGTACTTC. Protein sequence: CASSYSGPGGEQYF.

CDR3 residues: CASGWTDPSYGYTF. The DNA for the CDR3 is TGCGCCAGCGGGTGGACAGATCCCTCCTATGGCTACACCTTC. The J gene is TRBJ1-2, the V gene TRBV5-1; possible D gene TRBD1, 6 bases. The V gene's germline CDR1 is SGHRS and CDR2 YFSETQ. Trimming stripped 7 bases from V and 4 bases from J, with 17 bases between. This CDR3 spans 14 amino acids.

The chain employs TRBV7-9 and TRBJ2-2; tentative D call: TRBD2 (7 bases). The CDR3 length is 16 residues. V lost 5 bases to trimming and J lost 1 base, with 14 bases between them. Germline values: CDR1 SEHNR, CDR2 FQNEAQ (reference sequence). CDR3 nucleotide sequence: TGTGCCAGCAGCCCCCCGGGGGGACAGAACACCGGGGAGCTGTTTTTT. Translated, it gives CASSPPGGQNTGELFF.

Details on this clone: The junction departs from the called germline gene at one end, perhaps through a read error. The V and J genes are TRBV19 and TRBJ2-2; 10 nucleotides line up with TRBD1. The CDR3 length is 15 residues. Germline loops: CDR1 LNHDA, CDR2 SQIVND (reference sequence). The CDR3 region has the DNA TGTGCCTGTAGACAGGGGGCTGCGAACACCGGGGAGCTGTTTTTT. Protein: CACRQGAANTGELFF.

The chain employs TRBV12-5 and TRBJ2-5; 8 bases align to TRBD1. There are 15 residues in the CDR3. CDR1 is LGHNT, CDR2 FRNRAP, per germline. J was trimmed by 0 bases and V by 6 bases; bases with no gene match: 6. CDR3 amino acids: CASGSGTGYQETQYF. The CDR3, as DNA: TGTGCTAGTGGCTCCGGGACAGGCTACCAAGAGACCCAGTACTTC.

The chain recombines TRBV6-4 with TRBJ1-2; TRBD1 aligns across 7 bases. Germline-derived CDR1 and CDR2 are MRHNA and SNTAGT. Trimming at V came to 4 bases and at J to 11 bases, leaving 7 bases not matched to a gene. CDR3 length: 12 amino acids. The CDR3 loop reads CASSADRERYTF. CDR3 bases: TGTGCCAGCAGTGCCGACAGGGAGAGGTACACCTTC.

The V and J genes are TRBV7-2 and TRBJ1-3; no clear D gene. V was pared by 3 bases and J by 0 bases, with 9 bases between. Germline loops: CDR1 SGHTA, CDR2 FQGNSA. The CDR3 spans 15 residues. CDR3 residues: CASSFDLSSGNTIYF. The CDR3 bases are TGTGCCAGCAGCTTTGACTTAAGCTCTGGAAACACCATATATTTT.

This chain joins TRBV5-4 and TRBJ2-1; the match to TRBD2 covers 9 bases. Trimming at V came to 0 bases and at J to 7 bases, leaving 5 bases not matched to a gene. The CDR3 consists of 15 residues. From germline, CDR1 is SGHNT and CDR2 YYREEE (reference sequence). In DNA, the CDR3 is TGTGCCAGCAGCTTGGGTCTAGCGGGACCAAATGAGCAGTTCTTC. Translated, it gives CASSLGLAGPNEQFF.

The gene calls are TRBV5-1 and TRBJ2-1; TRBD2 agrees at 9 bases. CDR1 and CDR2 (germline): SGHRS, YFSETQ. V shed 6 bases, J shed 0 bases, and the junction held 4 bases outside the gene matches. The CDR3 consists of 15 residues. CDR3 nucleotide sequence: TGCGCCAGCAAGTCTAGCGGGACCTCCTACAATGAGCAGTTCTTC. Its translation: CASKSSGTSYNEQFF.

This chain uses TRBV30 with TRBJ2-1, with 7 bases that match TRBD2. V dropped 5 bases and J dropped 0; count of bases not matched to a gene: 4. CDR1 and CDR2 from the germline V gene are GTSNPN and SVGIG (reference sequence). The CDR3 contains 14 residues. DNA for the CDR3: TGTGCCTGGGGACTAGGAAGCTCCTACAATGAGCAGTTCTTC. Residues: CAWGLGSSYNEQFF.

The chain recombines TRBV5-1 with TRBJ1-6; D is uncertain. V was shortened by 0 bases and J by 6 bases, with 7 bases between the two germline ends. The CDR3 spans 14 residues. CDR1 is SGHRS and CDR2 is YFSETQ in the germline V gene. The CDR3 loop is CASSLDGPNSPLHF. For the CDR3, the DNA is TGCGCCAGCAGCTTGGATGGCCCTAATTCACCCCTCCACTTT.

The rearrangement uses TRBV5-4 and TRBJ2-5; D gene ambiguous. The CDR3 has 14 residues. V was shortened by 4 bases and J by 5 bases, with 15 bases between the two germline ends. Germline V CDR1 and CDR2: SGHNT, YYREEE (reference sequence). DNA for the CDR3: TGTGCCAGCAGCCCAACACAGAGTAGGGAGACCCAGTACTTC. As protein: CASSPTQSRETQYF. Supplemented by reference TRBV5-4 and TRBJ2-5, the full variable domain reads ETGVTQSPTHLIKTRGQQVTLRCSSQSGHNTVSWYQQALGQGPQFIFQYYREEENGRGNFPPRFSGLQFPNYSSELNVNALELDDSALYLCASSPTQSRETQYFGPGTRLLVL.

The chain links TRBV25-1 to TRBJ2-3; 7 bases align to TRBD2. The CDR3 spans 15 residues. Germline CDR1 is MGHDK and CDR2 is SYGVNS. The junction had 12 bases not matched to a gene; V was cut back by 6 bases and J by 6 bases. CDR3 protein: CASSSTSRRLDTQYF. The CDR3 coding sequence is TGTGCCAGCAGCTCGACTAGCAGAAGGTTGGATACGCAGTATTTT.

The rearrangement links TRBV4-1 to TRBJ2-7; a possible D gene is TRBD2 (6 bases). V shed 4 bases and J shed 7 bases, with 11 bases lying between them. Germline V lookup: CDR1 MGHRA, CDR2 YSYEKL. CDR3 size: 12 residues. The CDR3 sequence: CASSRLGGEQYF. The CDR3 coding sequence is TGCGCCAGCAGCCGCCTTGGGGGGGAGCAGTACTTC.

The CDR3 nucleotides read TGTGCCAGCAGTTACTCGAGACCGGGAACAGATACGCAGTATTTT. Protein: CASSYSRPGTDTQYF. V and J are TRBV6-5 and TRBJ2-3; perhaps TRBD2 as D (5 bases). CDR1 is MNHEY, CDR2 SVGAGI, per germline. The CDR3 runs 15 residues. V shed 0 bases and J shed 3 bases, with 10 bases lying between them.

V usage is TRBV10-1 and J usage is TRBJ1-3, with D perhaps matching TRBD1 (5 bases). The CDR3 totals 13 residues. Per the germline V gene, CDR1 is WNHNN and CDR2 is SYGVQD (reference sequence). V lost 9 bases and J 0 bases, leaving 9 bases between the germline ends. CDR3 region: CASQDNSGNTIYF. DNA of the CDR3: TGCGCCAGTCAGGACAACTCTGGAAACACCATATATTTT.

The V gene is TRBV5-6, the J gene TRBJ1-2, with 11 bases aligning to TRBD1. Germline V gene sequence: CDR1 SGHDT, CDR2 YYEEEE. The CDR3 contains 16 residues. Trimming took 4 bases from V and 5 from J; bases not matched to a gene: 10. The CDR3 nucleotides are TGTGCCAGCAGCGCTGGCGTCGGACAGGGGGCATATGGCTACACCTTC. Residues: CASSAGVGQGAYGYTF.

Comment on this clone: The sample has other DNA sequences that encode this CDR3 too. The CDR3: CASSLQKNTEAFF. CDR3 DNA: TGTGCCAGCTCACTACAGAAGAACACTGAAGCTTTCTTT. The chain recombines TRBV18 with TRBJ1-1; D is uncertain. The germline V gene has CDR1 KGHSH and CDR2 LQKENI. This CDR3 is 13 amino acids long. Trimming cost V 4 bases and J 1 base, with 7 bases left between them.